The sequence of this TCR beta chain was determined in a study of blood T cell repertoires in COVID-19. V gave up 7 bases and J gave up 5 bases; unmatched junction bases: 3. CDR3 length equals 13 residues. Germline V gives CDR1 SGHRS, CDR2 YFSETQ. The method was immunoSEQ multiplex PCR; TCRdb's version includes in-frame clones alone and lacks a portion of them. Of 180,000 or so clones listed, about 85% are singletons. The sequencing input was peripheral blood. The V and J genes are TRBV5-1 and TRBJ2-1; 10 bases match TRBD1. The sequence derives from a man in his late teens or twenties with acute or convalescent COVID-19. The CDR3 bases are TGCGCCAGCGGCGGGACAGGGGACAATGAGCAGTTCTTC. This encodes CASGGTGDNEQFF.